Listed here is a single T cell receptor (beta chain). Additional DNA sequences in this sample encode the identical CDR3. This specimen belongs to a study of shared clonotypes between healthy human individuals. As for the study in general: Plates per donor: three CD4 naive, three CD4 memory, two CD8 naive, one CD8 memory.

The CDR3 is 14 amino acids. Germline assignment: CDR1 MNHEY and CDR2 SMNVEV (reference sequence). The V gene end was trimmed by 5 bases and the J gene end by 7 bases; junction bases not matched to a gene: 8. Original data processing: Sequence data from immunoSEQ were junction-only and lacked quality scores; consequently, filtering differed. Using immunoSEQ multiplex PCR, the repertoire was profiled, and TCRdb retains in-frame clones only, with some absent. The V and J calls and clone size are taken from that table; D and trimming were inferred from the DNA. The sample includes fewer than 2.5 million clones, roughly 93% of them seen just once.

The chain links TRBV27 to TRBJ1-5; 7 nucleotides agree with TRBD1. The sequenced sample was naive CD4+ T cells from PBMCs. The subset denotes: CD45RA+ positively selected. The origin of this receptor is a young man in good health. Some clones in this sample may be carry-over from other donors' samples. CDR3: CASSLAGGRQPQHF. CDR3 DNA sequence: TGTGCCAGCAGTCTCGCAGGGGGTAGGCAGCCCCAGCATTTT.